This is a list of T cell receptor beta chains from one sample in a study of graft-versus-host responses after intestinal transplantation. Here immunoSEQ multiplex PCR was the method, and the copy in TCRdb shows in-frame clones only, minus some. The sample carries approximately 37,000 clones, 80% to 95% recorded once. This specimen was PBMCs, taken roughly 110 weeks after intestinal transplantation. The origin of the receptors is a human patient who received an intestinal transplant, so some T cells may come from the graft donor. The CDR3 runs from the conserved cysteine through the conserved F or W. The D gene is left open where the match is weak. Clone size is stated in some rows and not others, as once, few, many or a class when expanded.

TGTGCCAGCAGCATAAATAGCAATCAGCCCCAGCATTTT,CASSINSNQPQHF,-,TRBJ1-5,-,TRBV28
TGTGCCAGCAGCTTGCCCGGGGGAGGACAAGAGACCCAGTACTTC,CASSLPGGGQETQYF,-,TRBJ2-5,-,TRBV5-6
TGTGCCAGCAGCGTGGGAGAGGTAGGAATAAACACCGGGGAGCTGTTTTTT,CASSVGEVGINTGELFF,-,TRBJ2-2,-,TRBV9
TGCGCCAGCAGCTTGAGCCTTCAGGGGGGCTCTGGGGCCAACGTCCTGACTTTC,CASSLSLQGGSGANVLTF,-,TRBJ2-6,-,TRBV5-1
TGTGCCAGCAGCTTTGGACAGGGAGACGAGCAGTACTTC,CASSFGQGDEQYF,-,TRBJ2-7,TRBD1,TRBV11-2
TGTGCCAGCAGCCAGAACCCTAGCGGGGGAGCCACAGATACGCAGTATTTT,CASSQNPSGGATDTQYF,-,TRBJ2-3,TRBD2,TRBV4-2
TGTGCCAGCAGTCAAGAGGGACAGGGCCTTTTCTCCTATAATTCACCCCTCCACTTT,CASSQEGQGLFSYNSPLHF,few,TRBJ1-6,TRBD1,TRBV6-1
TGTGCTAGTGGTCAACCTGGGCCGTATAATTCACCCCTCCACTTT,CASGQPGPYNSPLHF,-,TRBJ1-6,-,TRBV12-5
TGCGCCAGCAGCTTGGCCTCGGCGGGGGCTCGTTCCTACGAGCAGTACTTC,CASSLASAGARSYEQYF,-,TRBJ2-7,-,TRBV5-1
TGTGCTACAGCAGTTACGAACAGGGGCTATGGCTACACCTTC,CATAVTNRGYGYTF,few,TRBJ1-2,TRBD1,TRBV6-5
TGTGCCAGCAGGGGACAGGGGGGGGAGACCCAGTACTTC,CASRGQGGETQYF,-,TRBJ2-5,TRBD1,TRBV2
TGTGCCAGCAGCTTAGTAGTGCTAGCCAAAAACATTCAGTACTTC,CASSLVVLAKNIQYF,once,TRBJ2-4,-,TRBV7-2
TGTGCCAGCAGCTCCCTCACGGGTTCACCCCTCCACTTT,CASSSLTGSPLHF,-,TRBJ1-6,-,TRBV7-9
TGTGCCAGCAGTGACAGATCTCAAGAGACCCAGTACTTC,CASSDRSQETQYF,-,TRBJ2-5,-,TRBV5-6
TGTGCCAGCAGGACTAGCGGGAGGGGGAAGACCCAGTACTTC,CASRTSGRGKTQYF,-,TRBJ2-5,TRBD2,TRBV27
TGTGCCAGCAGTTCCGACAGGGAAGATGTCGCTTTCTTT,CASSSDREDVAFF,-,TRBJ1-1,TRBD1,TRBV6-5
TGTGCCAGCAGTTCCGAGGTCAAGGGGGAGACCCAGTACTTC,CASSSEVKGETQYF,-,TRBJ2-5,-,TRBV6-5
TGTGCCAGCAGGAGGGGACCAAGTACAGATACGCAGTATTTT,CASRRGPSTDTQYF,-,TRBJ2-3,-,TRBV2
TGCGCCAGCAGTGAGTCGACCCTAGCGGGAGAGGGCCAGCAGTACTTC,CASSESTLAGEGQQYF,-,TRBJ2-7,TRBD2,TRBV10-1
TGTGCCAGCAGTTCCCTACTAGTACCCGAGCAGTACTTC,CASSSLLVPEQYF,few,TRBJ2-7,-,TRBV28
TGTGCCAGCAGTCCGCTACAGGGGGCTAGGTATTCACCCCTCCACTTT,CASSPLQGARYSPLHF,-,TRBJ1-6,TRBD1,TRBV27
TGTGCCAGCACCCTAAGATTAGCGGGAGTGGGGGAGACCCAGTACTTC,CASTLRLAGVGETQYF,-,TRBJ2-5,TRBD2,TRBV5-4
TGTGCCAGCAGCTTATTAGAACGAGGGACAGGGGTTAACAATGAGCAGTTCTTC,CASSLLERGTGVNNEQFF,-,TRBJ2-1,TRBD1,TRBV7-3
TGTGCCAGCAGCCCGGGACAGGGGTCCTACGAGCAGTACTTC,CASSPGQGSYEQYF,-,TRBJ2-7,TRBD1,TRBV5-5
TGCGCCAGCAGCCAAGTCCTAGCGGCCTACGAGCAGTACTTC,CASSQVLAAYEQYF,once,TRBJ2-7,TRBD2,TRBV4-1
TGCGCCAGCAGCCAAGATACCGGGAGTGGGTACGAGCAGTACTTC,CASSQDTGSGYEQYF,-,TRBJ2-7,-,TRBV4-1
TGTGCCTGGACCCCCCATAGGGGAAACGCTGAAGCTTTCTTT,CAWTPHRGNAEAFF,-,TRBJ1-1,-,TRBV30
TGTGCCAGCAGTTACTCGATTCCGGCACACCAGCCCCAGCATTTT,CASSYSIPAHQPQHF,-,TRBJ1-5,-,TRBV6-5
TGTGCCAGCAGCTCTGGGACAGGGCGATGGGAGACCCAGTACTTC,CASSSGTGRWETQYF,-,TRBJ2-5,TRBD1,TRBV5-5
TGCGCCAGCAGCCGCGAGATCGGACTAGCGGGAGGGTATGAGCAGTTCTTC,CASSREIGLAGGYEQFF,-,TRBJ2-1,TRBD2,TRBV4-1
TGTGCCAGCAGTTACCCATCGGGAACTAATGAAAAACTGTTTTTT,CASSYPSGTNEKLFF,-,TRBJ1-4,-,TRBV6-6
TGTGCCAGCAGCGTAGGGGTGGGAGGGACAGATACGCAGTATTTT,CASSVGVGGTDTQYF,once,TRBJ2-3,TRBD2,TRBV9
TGCAGCGTTGTGGGAGCGTGGGAAGCTTTCTTT,CSVVGAWEAFF,-,TRBJ1-1,-,TRBV29-1
TGTGCCAGCAGCTTAGGCGGACTAGCGGGGGTTGAGACCCAGTACTTC,CASSLGGLAGVETQYF,-,TRBJ2-5,TRBD2,TRBV7-2
TGTGCCAGCAGTCCAACCGACAGGGATGGCTACACCTTC,CASSPTDRDGYTF,-,TRBJ1-2,TRBD1,TRBV28
TGTGCCAGCAGCGTAGCTCCCGGACTAGCGGCCTACAATGAGCAGTTCTTC,CASSVAPGLAAYNEQFF,-,TRBJ2-1,TRBD2,TRBV9
TGTGCCAGCACCATCCAGGCGAGCAATCAGCCCCAGCATTTT,CASTIQASNQPQHF,-,TRBJ1-5,-,TRBV6-6
TGTGCCAGCAGCGTCAGGGGACAGACAGATACGCAGTATTTT,CASSVRGQTDTQYF,few,TRBJ2-3,TRBD1,TRBV9
TGTGCCAGCAGCTTAGATGGGGACAGCTCCACAGATACGCAGTATTTT,CASSLDGDSSTDTQYF,-,TRBJ2-3,TRBD1,TRBV11-3
TGTGCCAGCAGTTCTAGCGGGAACGAAGAGACCCAGTACTTC,CASSSSGNEETQYF,-,TRBJ2-5,TRBD2,TRBV27
TGTGCCAGCAGTTTCTACCGTGAGCAGTTCTTC,CASSFYREQFF,-,TRBJ2-1,-,TRBV28
TGTGCCAGCACAGAAAACAGCAATCAGCCCCAGCATTTT,CASTENSNQPQHF,-,TRBJ1-5,-,TRBV2
TGTGCTAGTGGTTTTGCGGGGGGGCCCTACAATGAGCAGTTCTTC,CASGFAGGPYNEQFF,-,TRBJ2-1,TRBD2,TRBV12-5
TGTGCCAGCAGCTCGATAGATCCCGGGGAGCTGTTTTTT,CASSSIDPGELFF,-,TRBJ2-2,-,TRBV11-2